This T cell receptor (beta chain) was found in a study of CD8 T cells in Susac syndrome. CDR3 length: 10 amino acids. The V end was cut by 7 bases, the J end by 4 bases, with 7 bases between. Germline lookup yields CDR1 GTSNPN and CDR2 SVGIG (reference sequence). Random hexamers were used to reverse transcribe 0.5 to 1 ug of RNA. immunoSEQ multiplex PCR amplified TCR beta CDR3 across 54 Vbeta, 13 Jbeta. TCRdb passed the immunoSEQ multiplex PCR reads through MiXCR, listing each CDR3 protein once. The table has 150,000 to 190,000 distinct CDR3 sequences, over 95% seen once. The TCR comes from a human donor with multiple sclerosis. The V gene is TRBV30, the J gene TRBJ1-2, with D unresolved. Sequencing was performed on CD8+ T cells from PBMCs. The CDR3 here is CAFWSYGYTF. In DNA, the CDR3 is TGTGCCTTCTGGAGCTATGGCTACACCTTC.